Each of the 12 T cell receptor beta chains below was sequenced from the same sample in a study of beta chain features in type 1 diabetes. Sequenced material consisted of expressed TCRB transcripts (all of the isolated RNA was reverse transcribed). Profiling relied on immunoSEQ multiplex PCR, and the TCRdb table lists in-frame clones only, not all of them. The repertoire includes about 340,000 clones, around 8.5% of them detected once, and over 0.95% sits in the top ten. Study-level findings and limits: The study found moderately but significantly shorter TCRB CDR3s in all four CD4+ subsets of Type 1 diabetes patients.

These receptors' targets are unknown. The sample taken for sequencing was central memory CD4+ T cells from blood. The receptor set was obtained from a man aged 30 to 39 with type 1 diabetes.

This clone occurred many times. The sample holds other DNA sequences that translate to the same CDR3. The V and J genes are TRBV7-2 and TRBJ2-5; TRBD1 matches at 9 bases. Germline lookup yields CDR1 SGHTA and CDR2 FQGNSA. Losses at the gene ends were 5 bases for V and 3 bases for J; bases not matched to a gene: 4. This CDR3 is 14 amino acids long. The CDR3 region is CASSSGQGKETQYF. The CDR3 DNA sequence: TGTGCCAGCAGCAGCGGACAGGGGAAAGAGACCCAGTACTTC.

This clone was counted between two and nine times. This rearrangement joins TRBV11-2 to TRBJ2-1; D is perhaps TRBD1 or TRBD2 (7 bases each). The germline V gene has CDR1 SGHAT and CDR2 FQNNGV. The germline V and J ends were trimmed by 6 bases and 5 bases, with 17 bases remaining between them. This CDR3 comprises 15 residues. In nucleotides, the CDR3 is TGTGCCAGCAGTCGACAGGGAGGGACACACAATGAGCAGTTCTTC. Translated, it gives CASSRQGGTHNEQFF.

V usage is TRBV28 and J usage is TRBJ1-6; D gene ambiguous. Germline-derived CDR1 and CDR2 are MDHEN and SYDVKM. V lost 1 base and J lost 10, with 14 bases in between. CDR3 length: 15 amino acids. CDR3 sequence: CASSLYGGGGSPLHF. CDR3 in DNA: TGTGCCAGCAGTTTATACGGAGGCGGCGGCTCACCCCTCCACTTT.

This clone has more than one count but fewer than ten. The chain uses TRBV5-6 and TRBJ1-1, with 8 bases lining up with TRBD1. The junction had 7 bases not matched to a gene; V was cut back by 2 bases and J by 4 bases. Germline V gives CDR1 SGHDT, CDR2 YYEEEE. The CDR3 contains 15 residues. CDR3 amino acids: CASSLEQGAGTEAFF. The CDR3 bases are TGTGCCAGCAGCTTAGAGCAGGGGGCTGGCACTGAAGCTTTCTTT.

This clone showed up just a few times. The chain joins TRBV2 to TRBJ2-3, with TRBD2 matching 9 bases. The trim removed 4 bases at V and 1 base at J, leaving 0 bases unmatched. Germline CDR1 SNHLY, CDR2 FYNNEI. The CDR3 loop spans 14 amino acids. CDR3 amino acids: CASSGTSGTDTQYF. The DNA for the CDR3 is TGTGCCAGCAGTGGGACTAGCGGCACAGATACGCAGTATTTT.

This clone was seen a handful of times. The chain recombines TRBV4-3 with TRBJ1-1; D call uncertain. CDR1 is LGHNA, CDR2 YSLEER, per germline. V lost 1 base and J 3 bases, leaving 6 bases between the germline ends. This CDR3 is 13 amino acids long. The CDR3 loop is CASSQVGYTEAFF. The CDR3 DNA is TGCGCCAGCAGCCAAGTGGGCTACACTGAAGCTTTCTTT.

The CDR3 spells CASSFYGGANSGNTIYF. In DNA, the CDR3 is TGTGCCAGCAGCTTTTATGGCGGGGCCAACTCTGGAAACACCATATATTTT. The chain joins TRBV5-6 to TRBJ1-3; a possible D gene is TRBD1 (5 bases). The CDR3 covers 17 residues. Germline V lookup: CDR1 SGHDT, CDR2 YYEEEE. V gave up 2 bases and J gave up 0 bases, with 15 bases separating them.

The gene calls are TRBV27 and TRBJ1-4; D gene uncertain. V was trimmed by 0 bases and J by 5 bases, leaving 13 bases between them. This CDR3 region has 16 residues. The germline V gene encodes CDR1 MNHEY and CDR2 SMNVEV (reference sequence). CDR3 bases: TGTGCCAGCAGTTTATCGGCGGGGTTAAGGAATGAAAAACTGTTTTTT. It codes for CASSLSAGLRNEKLFF.

This clone was detected a few times. The rearrangement joins TRBV7-7 to TRBJ2-1, with a weak D call TRBD2 (6 bases). CDR3 length: 14 residues. V was clipped by 5 bases and J by 4 bases, with 12 bases between them. In germline, CDR1 is SSHAT, CDR2 FNYEAQ (reference sequence). CDR3 in amino acids: CASSPAAGYNEQFF. CDR3 sequence (DNA): TGTGCCAGCAGCCCCGCGGCGGGGTACAATGAGCAGTTCTTC.

The gene calls are TRBV29-1 and TRBJ1-4; D might be TRBD1 (5 bases). Germline lookup yields CDR1 SQVTM and CDR2 ANQGSEA. The V gene lost 4 bases and the J gene lost 7 bases, with 10 bases spanning the gap. The CDR3 sequence is 12 residues long. The CDR3 nucleotides read TGCAGCGTTGTGACAAGGGGTGAAAAACTGTTTTTT. It translates to CSVVTRGEKLFF.

A few counts support this clone. The chain carries TRBV28 and TRBJ1-1, with a weak D call TRBD1 (6 bases). Germline V gives CDR1 MDHEN, CDR2 SYDVKM. V shed 6 bases and J shed 7 bases, with 12 bases lying between them. The CDR3 is made up of 12 amino acids. This CDR3 is CASSLDRLEAFF. CDR3 coding DNA: TGTGCCAGCAGCCTTGACAGGCTTGAAGCTTTCTTT.

The genes are TRBV11-2 and TRBJ2-5; D is perhaps TRBD1 (6 bases). V was cut by 1 base and J by 5 bases, with 8 bases left in between. Looked up from germline, CDR1 is SGHAT and CDR2 is FQNNGV. The CDR3 covers 13 residues. The CDR3 coding sequence is TGTGCCAGCAGCTTAGGACAGGAGGAGACCCAGTACTTC. Encoded protein: CASSLGQEETQYF.